These 9 T cell receptor beta chains were sequenced from one sample in a study of T-cell reconstitution after alpha-beta-depleted transplantation in children. The TCRbeta library was prepared with unique molecular identifiers. One entry per CDR3 protein results from TCRdb running MiXCR on the PCR reads. The sample has 250,000 to 400,000 distinct CDR3 sequences; roughly 25% are singletons. Sequencing was performed on PBMCs, mostly from graft donor cells, taken 180 days after TCRalphabeta/CD19-depleted stem cell transplant. The receptors originated from a male patient between 10 and 17 years old who had a stem cell transplant for acute lymphoblastic leukemia, so the T cells may come from the graft donor.

The rearrangement uses TRBV5-4 and TRBJ2-1, with 7 bases lining up with TRBD2. The CDR3 extends over 12 amino acids. Germline lookup yields CDR1 SGHNT and CDR2 YYREEE (reference sequence). V lost 0 bases to trimming and J lost 16 bases; unmatched junction nucleotides: 7. The CDR3 spells CASSLGGGSIFF. The CDR3 bases are TGTGCCAGCAGCTTGGGGGGCGGGAGTATATTCTTC.

This clonotype was counted ten times or more. In DNA form, the CDR3 reads TGCGCCAGCAGTGCTTCGGGATCCTACAATGAGCAGTTCTTC. Protein product: CASSASGSYNEQFF. V usage is TRBV5-1 and J usage is TRBJ2-1; tentatively, D is TRBD2 (5 bases). Trimming left V 5 bases short and J 1 base short, with 10 bases between. The germline gives CDR1 SGHRS, CDR2 YFSETQ. The CDR3 contains 14 residues. The whole variable domain, filled in from reference TRBV5-1 and TRBJ2-1, reads KAGVTQTPRYLIKTRGQQVTLSCSPISGHRSVSWYQQTPGQGLQFLFEYFSETQRNKGNFPGRFSGRQFSNSRSEMNVSTLELGDSALYLCASSASGSYNEQFFGPGTRLTVL.

The chain is built from TRBV10-3 and TRBJ2-1; D unresolved. Trimming pared 5 bases from V and 4 bases from J, leaving 15 bases between. The CDR3 is 15 residues long. Germline lookup yields CDR1 ENHRY and CDR2 SYGVKD. In DNA form, the CDR3 reads TGTGCCATCAGTCGACCCTCCAATCATTACAATGAGCAGTTCTTC. Protein product: CAISRPSNHYNEQFF.

The table lists this clonotype with a few counts. The gene calls are TRBV18 and TRBJ1-5, with unresolved D. CDR3 size: 13 residues. From germline, CDR1 is KGHSH and CDR2 LQKENI. The ends were cut back, 2 bases at V and 5 bases at J, with 7 bases in the middle. CDR3 coding DNA: TGTGCCAGCTCACCAGACCCTTATCAGCCCCAGCATTTT. Its translation is CASSPDPYQPQHF. The full variable domain, with the rest looked up from reference TRBV18 and TRBJ1-5, is NAGVMQNPRHLVRRRGQEARLRCSPMKGHSHVYWYRQLPEEGLKFMVYLQKENIIDESGMPKERFSAEFPKEGPSILRIQQVVRGDSAAYFCASSPDPYQPQHFGDGTRLSIL.

The J gene is TRBJ1-2, the V gene TRBV19; 11 bases map to TRBD1. Germline assignment: CDR1 LNHDA and CDR2 SQIVND (reference sequence). The CDR3 extends over 15 amino acids. The V and J ends lost 5 bases and 5 bases, in that order; junction bases with no gene match: 7. CDR3 in amino acids: CASSAPGQGAYGYTF. The CDR3 DNA reads as TGTGCCAGTAGTGCCCCCGGACAGGGGGCGTATGGCTACACCTTC.

This clonotype was seen many times. This chain joins TRBV5-1 and TRBJ2-1; D may be TRBD2 (5 bases). The germline V and J ends were trimmed by 4 bases and 14 bases, with 13 bases remaining between them. The V gene's germline CDR1 is SGHRS and CDR2 YFSETQ. The CDR3 consists of 11 residues. The DNA of the CDR3 is TGCGCCAGCAGCCAAAGCGAGGAGGAGTTCTTC. Encoded protein: CASSQSEEEFF.

This clonotype was detected only a few times. The V gene is TRBV6-1, the J gene TRBJ2-1; TRBD1 agrees at 8 bases. This CDR3 comprises 13 residues. J lost 8 bases, V lost 8 bases, and 8 bases had no gene match. Germline assignment: CDR1 MNHNS and CDR2 SASEGT. The CDR3 here is CASGQGAGDEQFF. The CDR3 bases are TGTGCCAGCGGGCAGGGGGCCGGCGATGAGCAGTTCTTC.

The genes are TRBV11-2 and TRBJ1-1; possibly TRBD1 for D (6 bases). V lost 5 bases and J lost 0, with 16 bases in between. CDR3 length: 16 amino acids. CDR1 SGHAT and CDR2 FQNNGV come from the germline V gene. CDR3 DNA sequence: TGTGCCAGCAGCGGGGGGCCTGGCGGCTTGAACACTGAAGCTTTCTTT. Its protein is CASSGGPGGLNTEAFF.

This chain links TRBV4-1 with TRBJ1-5; possible D gene TRBD1, 5 bases. V lost 0 bases to trimming and J lost 6 bases, with 9 bases between them. Germline V lookup: CDR1 MGHRA, CDR2 YSYEKL. The CDR3 has 14 amino acids. This CDR3 is CASSQDLGVQPQHF. The CDR3 nucleotides read TGCGCCAGCAGCCAAGATTTGGGGGTTCAGCCCCAGCATTTT.